This TCR beta chain was sequenced during a study of blood T cell repertoires in COVID-19. Study-wide background: Italy, Spain and the United States were the sources of the convalescent and acute COVID-19 samples. In each case, the material was cDNA or gDNA derived from T cells, B-cell-depleted T cells, or PBMCs.

The germline CDR1 and CDR2 sequences are MNHEY and SMNVEV (reference sequence). The CDR3 sequence is 12 residues long. Losses at the gene ends were 8 bases for V and 3 bases for J; bases not matched to a gene: 3. As originally analysed: Reference gene primer amplification yielded estimated nucleated cell counts. Sequenced by immunoSEQ multiplex PCR; TCRdb stores in-frame clones only, minus some. V and J calls and clone size follow that table, whereas D and trimming were derived from the DNA. Of about 200,000 clones listed, approximately 87% were seen once; the top ten hold 0.7% to 0.85%. The chain combines TRBV27 with TRBJ2-7, with 8 bases identical to TRBD1. The sample was peripheral blood. The receptor's source is a woman aged 70-85 years with acute or convalescent COVID-19. DNA for the CDR3: TGTGCCAGCTCAGACAGGGGCTACGAGCAGTACTTC. This translates into CASSDRGYEQYF.